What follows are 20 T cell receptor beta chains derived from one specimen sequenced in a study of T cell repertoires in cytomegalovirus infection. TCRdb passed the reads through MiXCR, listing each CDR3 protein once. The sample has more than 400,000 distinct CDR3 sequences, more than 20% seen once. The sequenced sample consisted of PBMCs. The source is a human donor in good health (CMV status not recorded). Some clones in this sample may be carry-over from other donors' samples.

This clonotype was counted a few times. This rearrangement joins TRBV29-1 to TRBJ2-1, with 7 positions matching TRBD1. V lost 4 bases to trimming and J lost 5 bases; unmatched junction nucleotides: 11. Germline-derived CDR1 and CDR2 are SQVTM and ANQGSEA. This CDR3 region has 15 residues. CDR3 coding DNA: TGCAGCGTTGGAGGGGCGATAGGGGGCCACAATGAGCAGTTCTTC. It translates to CSVGGAIGGHNEQFF.

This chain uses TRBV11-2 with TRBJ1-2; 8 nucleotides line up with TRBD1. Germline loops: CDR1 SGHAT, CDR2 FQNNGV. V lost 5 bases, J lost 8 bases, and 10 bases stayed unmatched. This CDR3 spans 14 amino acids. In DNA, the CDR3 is TGTGCCAGCAGCCGGACAGGGCCGGGCGGGGGCTACACCTTC. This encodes CASSRTGPGGGYTF.

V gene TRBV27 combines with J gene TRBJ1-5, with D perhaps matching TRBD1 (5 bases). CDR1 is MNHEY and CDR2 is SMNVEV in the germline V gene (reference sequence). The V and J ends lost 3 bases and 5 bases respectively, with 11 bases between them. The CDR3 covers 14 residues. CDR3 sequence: CASSFTGSDQPQHF. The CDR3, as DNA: TGTGCCAGCAGTTTTACAGGATCCGATCAGCCCCAGCATTTT.

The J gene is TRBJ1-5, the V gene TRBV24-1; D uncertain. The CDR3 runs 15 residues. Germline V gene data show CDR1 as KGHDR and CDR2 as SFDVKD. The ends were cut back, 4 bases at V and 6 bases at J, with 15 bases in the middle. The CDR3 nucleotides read TGTGCCACCAGTGAACCCAATGCCTCCGGTCAGCCCCAGCATTTT. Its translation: CATSEPNASGQPQHF.

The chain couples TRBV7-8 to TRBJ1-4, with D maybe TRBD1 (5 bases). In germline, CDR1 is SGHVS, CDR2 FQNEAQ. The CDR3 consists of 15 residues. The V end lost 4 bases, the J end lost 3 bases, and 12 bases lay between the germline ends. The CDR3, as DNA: TGTGCCAGCAGCTCCCTGATGGGGGCTAATGAAAAACTGTTTTTT. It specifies CASSSLMGANEKLFF.

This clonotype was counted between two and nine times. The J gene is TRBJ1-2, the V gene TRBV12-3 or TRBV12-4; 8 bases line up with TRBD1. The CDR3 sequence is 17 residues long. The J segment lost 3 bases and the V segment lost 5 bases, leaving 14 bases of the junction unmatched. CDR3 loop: CASSTSPTGQADYGYTF. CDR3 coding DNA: TGTGCCAGCAGTACCAGCCCGACGGGACAGGCGGACTATGGCTACACCTTC.

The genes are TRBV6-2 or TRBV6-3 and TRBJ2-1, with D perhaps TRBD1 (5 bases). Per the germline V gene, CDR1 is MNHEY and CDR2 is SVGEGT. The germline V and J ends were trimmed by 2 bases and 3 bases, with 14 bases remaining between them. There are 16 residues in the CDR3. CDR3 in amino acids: CASSYGQGFGYNEQFF. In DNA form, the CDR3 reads TGTGCCAGCAGTTACGGTCAGGGTTTTGGCTACAATGAGCAGTTCTTC.

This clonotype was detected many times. The CDR3 sequence: CASSLAWSDQETQYF. CDR3 DNA sequence: TGTGCCAGCAGCTTAGCCTGGAGTGACCAAGAGACCCAGTACTTC. V is TRBV11-2 and J is TRBJ2-5; D is uncertain. CDR1 SGHAT and CDR2 FQNNGV come from the germline V gene. This CDR3 has 15 residues. V shed 1 base and J shed 0 bases, with 9 bases lying between them.

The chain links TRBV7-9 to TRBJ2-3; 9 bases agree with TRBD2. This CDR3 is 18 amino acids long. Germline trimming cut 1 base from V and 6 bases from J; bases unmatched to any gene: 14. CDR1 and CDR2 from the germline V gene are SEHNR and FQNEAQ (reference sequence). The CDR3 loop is CASSLESKLWREGDTQYF. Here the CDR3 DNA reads TGTGCCAGCAGCTTAGAGTCTAAGTTATGGCGGGAGGGGGATACGCAGTATTTT.

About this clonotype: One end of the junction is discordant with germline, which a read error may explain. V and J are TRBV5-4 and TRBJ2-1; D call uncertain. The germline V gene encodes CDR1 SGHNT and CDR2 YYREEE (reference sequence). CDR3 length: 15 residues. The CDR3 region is CASSLAVRTYHEQFF. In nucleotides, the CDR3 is TGTGCCAGCAGCTTGGCCGTGCGGACCTACCATGAGCAGTTCTTC.

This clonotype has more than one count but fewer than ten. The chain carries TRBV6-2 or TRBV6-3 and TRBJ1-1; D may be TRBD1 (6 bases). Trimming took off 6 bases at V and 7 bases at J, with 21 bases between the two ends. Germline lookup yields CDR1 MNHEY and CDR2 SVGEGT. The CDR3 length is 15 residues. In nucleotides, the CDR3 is TGTGCCAGCAGGAAGGTATCCTGGGGGCTTAATGAAGCTTTCTTT. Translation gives CASRKVSWGLNEAFF.

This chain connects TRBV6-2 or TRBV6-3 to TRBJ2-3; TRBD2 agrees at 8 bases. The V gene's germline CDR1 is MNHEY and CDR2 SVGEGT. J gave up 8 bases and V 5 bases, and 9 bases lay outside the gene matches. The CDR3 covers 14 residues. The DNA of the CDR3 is TGTGCCAGCAGTAGCGGGAGTGTCGGCGGTACGCAGTATTTT. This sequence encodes CASSSGSVGGTQYF.

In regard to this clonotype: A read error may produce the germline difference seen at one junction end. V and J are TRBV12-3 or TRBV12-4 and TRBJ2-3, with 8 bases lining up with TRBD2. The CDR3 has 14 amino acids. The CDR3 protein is CASRERESTDAQYF. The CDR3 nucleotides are TGTGCCAGCAGGGAGCGGGAGTCAACAGATGCGCAGTATTTT.

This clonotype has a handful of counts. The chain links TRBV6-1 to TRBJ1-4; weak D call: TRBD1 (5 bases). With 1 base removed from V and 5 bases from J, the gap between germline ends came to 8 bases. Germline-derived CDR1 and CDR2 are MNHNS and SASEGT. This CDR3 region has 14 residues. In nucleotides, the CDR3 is TGTGCCAGCAGTGAAGGGGGGTCCAATGAAAAACTGTTTTTT. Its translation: CASSEGGSNEKLFF.

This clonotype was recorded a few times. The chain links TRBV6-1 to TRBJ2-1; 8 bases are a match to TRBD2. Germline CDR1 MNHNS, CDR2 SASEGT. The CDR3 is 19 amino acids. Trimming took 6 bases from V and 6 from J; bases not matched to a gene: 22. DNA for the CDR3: TGTGCCAGCAGCCCCACAGGGTTAATAGCGGGATACTTCAGCAATGAGCAGTTCTTC. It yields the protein CASSPTGLIAGYFSNEQFF.

The CDR3 is CASSFSVTLGQNTEAFF. The CDR3 region has the DNA TGTGCCAGCAGTTTCTCGGTTACCTTGGGGCAGAACACTGAAGCTTTCTTT. The rearrangement uses TRBV6-8 and TRBJ1-1; possible D gene TRBD1, 5 bases. The CDR3 totals 17 residues. Germline V gene lookup returns CDR1 MNHGY and CDR2 SAAAGT. With 4 bases removed from V and 1 base from J, the gap between germline ends came to 19 bases.

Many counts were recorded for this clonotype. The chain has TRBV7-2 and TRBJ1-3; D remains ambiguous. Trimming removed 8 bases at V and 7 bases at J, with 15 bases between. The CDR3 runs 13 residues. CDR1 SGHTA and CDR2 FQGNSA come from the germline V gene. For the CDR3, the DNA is TGTGCCAGCTACAGTTTTGTGGGGAACACCATATATTTT. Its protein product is CASYSFVGNTIYF.

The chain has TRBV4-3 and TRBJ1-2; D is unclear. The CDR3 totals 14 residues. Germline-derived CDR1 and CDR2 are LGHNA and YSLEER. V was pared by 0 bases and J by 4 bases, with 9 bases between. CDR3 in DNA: TGCGCCAGCAGCCAAGATTTCGGAGGCTATGGCTACACCTTC. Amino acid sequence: CASSQDFGGYGYTF.

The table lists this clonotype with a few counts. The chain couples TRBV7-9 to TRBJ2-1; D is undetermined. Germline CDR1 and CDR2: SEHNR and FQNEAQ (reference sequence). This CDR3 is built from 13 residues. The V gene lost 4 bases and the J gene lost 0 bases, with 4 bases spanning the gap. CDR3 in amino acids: CASSWGSYNEQFF. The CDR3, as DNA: TGTGCCAGCAGCTGGGGCTCCTACAATGAGCAGTTCTTC.

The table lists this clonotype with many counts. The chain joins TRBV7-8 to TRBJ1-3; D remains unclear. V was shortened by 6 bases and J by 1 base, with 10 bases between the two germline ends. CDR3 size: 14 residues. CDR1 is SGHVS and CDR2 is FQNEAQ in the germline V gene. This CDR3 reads CASSDSGSGNTIYF. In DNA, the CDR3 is TGTGCCAGCAGTGACTCGGGTTCTGGAAACACCATATATTTT. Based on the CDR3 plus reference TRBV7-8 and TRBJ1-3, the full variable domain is GAGVSQSPRYKVAKRGQDVALRCDPISGHVSLFWYQQALGQGPEFLTYFQNEAQLDKSGLPSDRFFAERPEGSVSTLKIQRTQQEDSAVYLCASSDSGSGNTIYFGEGSWLTVV.